The 25 T cell receptor beta chains reported below all come from one sample, sequenced in a study. MiXCR, run by TCRdb on the 5' RACE reads, gives a single entry per CDR3 protein. The data contain roughly 40,000 distinct CDR3 sequences, less than 35% of them seen just once; the ten biggest clones take up 3.7%. Sample: memory CD4+ T cells sorted from a lymph node. Subset denoted: memory CD4+ T cells, CD4+CD45RO+CD25-. The source of these receptors is a female donor with breast cancer.

The J gene is TRBJ1-2, the V gene TRBV29-1, with 10 bases that match TRBD1. The CDR3 has 12 residues. Germline values: CDR1 SQVTM, CDR2 ANQGSEA. V was clipped by 6 bases and J by 3 bases; unmatched bases: 1. The CDR3 region has the DNA TGCAGCGTGGACAGGGGGGACTATGGCTACACCTTC. This encodes CSVDRGDYGYTF. Full variable domain (remainder filled in from reference TRBV29-1 and TRBJ1-2): SAVISQKPSRDICQRGTSLTIQCQVDSQVTMMFWYRQQPGQSLTLIATANQGSEATYESGFVIDKFPISRPNLTFSTLTVSNMSPEDSSIYLCSVDRGDYGYTFGSGTRLTVV.

This clonotype was counted a few times. The rearrangement links TRBV7-8 to TRBJ1-6; the match to TRBD1 covers 8 bases. The CDR3 length is 15 residues. The germline CDR1 and CDR2 sequences are SGHVS and FQNEAQ. Germline trimming cut 1 base from V and 8 bases from J; bases unmatched to any gene: 4. CDR3 sequence reads: CASSLGQGWDSPLHF. For the CDR3, the DNA is TGTGCCAGCAGCTTAGGACAGGGGTGGGATTCACCCCTCCACTTT.

The chain employs TRBV10-3 and TRBJ2-3; TRBD1 matches at 9 bases. Germline lookup yields CDR1 ENHRY and CDR2 SYGVKD. This CDR3 has 15 residues. V lost 4 bases to trimming and J lost 4 bases; unmatched junction nucleotides: 6. As DNA, the CDR3 is TGTGCCATCAGTGCGGCGGACAGGGGAGCAGATACGCAGTATTTT. Its protein product is CAISAADRGADTQYF.

Regarding this clonotype: A much larger clone lies a single base off, so this may be a read error. The CDR3, as DNA: TGTACCAGCAGCTTAGGGACTAGCACAGATACGCAGTATTTT. Translation gives CTSSLGTSTDTQYF. This chain joins TRBV7-2 and TRBJ2-3; weak D call: TRBD2 (5 bases). Germline V lookup: CDR1 SGHTA, CDR2 FQGNSA. The V and J ends lost 1 base and 0 bases respectively, with 5 bases between them. The CDR3 has 14 amino acids.

This clonotype was detected many times. This sequence joins TRBV6-5 and TRBJ2-5; 7 nucleotides agree with TRBD1. Unmatched junction bases numbered 4, after V lost 2 bases and J lost 7 bases. The CDR3 extends over 13 amino acids. CDR1 and CDR2 (germline): MNHEY, SVGAGI. CDR3 nucleotide sequence: TGTGCCAGCAGTTACACAGGGGATGGGACCCAGTACTTC. Encoded protein: CASSYTGDGTQYF.

This clonotype was observed once. A much bigger clone sits one base away, suggesting this may be a read error. The rearrangement joins TRBV7-2 to TRBJ1-5, with D possibly TRBD1 on 6 matching bases. The CDR3 is made up of 13 amino acids. Germline CDR1 and CDR2: SGHTA and FQGNSA. V was cut by 3 bases and J by 5 bases, with 8 bases left in between. As DNA, the CDR3 is TGTGCCAGCAGCTTCGCAGGGGATCAGCCCCAGCATTTT. Translation gives CASSFAGDQPQHF.

The genes are TRBV12-3 or TRBV12-4 and TRBJ2-5, with a weak D call TRBD2 (6 bases). This CDR3 has 13 amino acids. The V gene lost 3 bases and the J gene lost 9 bases, with 14 bases spanning the gap. The CDR3: CASSLEGLRAQYF. The CDR3 DNA sequence: TGTGCCAGCAGTTTGGAGGGGCTCAGGGCCCAGTACTTC.

Remarks on this clonotype: The junction does not match germline at one end; this may be a read error. The genes are TRBV4-1 and TRBJ2-1; D unclear. Germline lookup yields CDR1 MGHRA and CDR2 YSYEKL. This CDR3 has 14 residues. For the CDR3, the DNA is TGCGCCAGCAGCCCGATCCCGGCCTACGATGAGCAGTTCTTC. Translated: CASSPIPAYDEQFF.

The gene calls are TRBV6-6 and TRBJ2-4; a possible D gene is TRBD2 (7 bases). Germline V CDR1 and CDR2: MNHNY, SVGAGI (reference sequence). The CDR3 is 14 residues long. With 3 bases removed from V and 8 bases from J, the gap between germline ends came to 14 bases. In DNA, the CDR3 is TGTGCCAGCAGTTATACCGGGGGGCGAGACATTCAGTACTTC. This gives the protein CASSYTGGRDIQYF.

The chain recombines TRBV12-3 or TRBV12-4 with TRBJ1-3; no definite D call. The CDR3 has 16 residues. Trimming took off 9 bases at V and 1 base at J, with 19 bases between the two ends. CDR3 protein: CASSLAGLGSGNTIYF. DNA for the CDR3: TGTGCCAGTTCTCTGGCGGGGTTGGGGTCTGGAAACACCATATATTTT.

This clonotype was observed a handful of times. This chain links TRBV12-3 or TRBV12-4 with TRBJ1-5; D might be TRBD1 (6 bases). The CDR3 is made up of 14 amino acids. V lost 6 bases and J lost 5, with 14 bases in between. For the CDR3, the DNA is TGTGCCAGCAGCACGGACAGAGCCGATCAGCCCCAGCATTTT. Protein sequence: CASSTDRADQPQHF.

The rearrangement links TRBV13 to TRBJ2-7, with TRBD2 identical over 10 bases. This CDR3 comprises 15 residues. Germline V gene data show CDR1 as PRHDT and CDR2 as FYEKMQ (reference sequence). V dropped 1 base and J dropped 3; count of bases not matched to a gene: 3. CDR3 residues: CASSLVPSGSYEQYF. The CDR3 nucleotides are TGTGCCAGCAGCTTAGTTCCTAGCGGGAGCTACGAGCAGTACTTC.

The sample holds many counts of this clonotype. V gene TRBV5-5 combines with J gene TRBJ2-7, with D uncertain. V dropped 4 bases and J dropped 6 bases, with 11 bases sitting between them. Germline V lookup: CDR1 SGHKS, CDR2 YYEKEE (reference sequence). The CDR3 is 12 residues long. The CDR3 protein is CASSLPLGEQYF. The CDR3 DNA follows: TGTGCCAGCAGCCTCCCCTTGGGCGAGCAGTACTTC.

This chain connects TRBV3-1 to TRBJ1-6; TRBD1 agrees at 8 bases. The CDR3 totals 14 residues. Germline V lookup: CDR1 LGHDT, CDR2 YNNKEL (reference sequence). The ends lost 4 bases at V and 5 bases at J; junction bases unmatched: 1. CDR3 nucleotides: TGTGCCAGCAGCCGGACAGGGAATAATTCACCCCTCCACTTT. Protein sequence: CASSRTGNNSPLHF.

This clonotype was detected a few times. The CDR3 DNA sequence: TGCGCCAGCAGGCCACTAGCGGGGCGCACAGATACGCAGCATTTT. Protein sequence: CASRPLAGRTDTQHF. This sequence joins TRBV5-1 and TRBJ2-3; perhaps TRBD1 as D (5 bases). TRBJ1-5 matches the DNA end more closely, so the J call is doubtful. CDR1 SGHRS and CDR2 YFSETQ come from the germline V gene. The CDR3 has 15 amino acids.

The rearrangement uses TRBV6-1 and TRBJ1-5; tentative D call: TRBD1 (5 bases). Trimming removed 2 bases at V and 4 bases at J, with 12 bases between. This CDR3 is 15 amino acids long. Germline V gives CDR1 MNHNS, CDR2 SASEGT. The CDR3 protein is CASSEYGTANQPQHF. The CDR3 DNA reads TGTGCCAGCAGTGAATATGGGACGGCAAATCAGCCCCAGCATTTT.

This clonotype has just a few counts. The CDR3, as DNA: TGTGCCAGCAGCGTAGGGGCTCTGGACGGAGGCAGGGATACGCAGTATTTT. This gives the protein CASSVGALDGGRDTQYF. This rearrangement joins TRBV9 to TRBJ2-3; tentatively, D is TRBD2 (5 bases). In germline, CDR1 is SGDLS, CDR2 YYNGEE. This CDR3 region has 17 residues. V lost 0 bases, J lost 6 bases, and 20 bases lay in between.

This clonotype was counted a few times. The chain joins TRBV5-1 to TRBJ2-7, with unresolved D. The CDR3 is 12 residues long. The germline V and J ends were trimmed by 1 base and 0 bases, with 2 bases remaining between them. Germline V gives CDR1 SGHRS, CDR2 YFSETQ. CDR3 sequence: CASSLTSYEQYF. The CDR3 DNA reads TGCGCCAGCAGCTTGACCTCCTACGAGCAGTACTTC.

This clonotype was recorded a few times. The chain employs TRBV7-2 and TRBJ2-1; weak D call: TRBD2 (5 bases). Trimming cost V 0 bases and J 3 bases, with 9 bases left between them. The CDR3 covers 15 residues. Germline assignment: CDR1 SGHTA and CDR2 FQGNSA. In DNA form, the CDR3 reads TGTGCCAGCAGCTTAGCGGCTGACTACTACAATGAGCAGTTCTTC. Translated, it gives CASSLAADYYNEQFF.

The chain combines TRBV4-1 with TRBJ2-7; tentative D call: TRBD1 (6 bases). This CDR3 has 14 residues. The germline V gene encodes CDR1 MGHRA and CDR2 YSYEKL. Trimming cost V 3 bases and J 2 bases, with 11 bases left between them. The CDR3 sequence is CASSHPGTPYEQYF. CDR3 in DNA: TGCGCCAGCAGCCATCCCGGGACACCCTACGAGCAGTACTTC.

This clonotype was picked up a small number of times. The chain uses TRBV20-1 and TRBJ2-7; weak D call: TRBD2 (5 bases). With 5 bases removed from V and 3 bases from J, the gap between germline ends came to 14 bases. CDR1 DFQATT and CDR2 SNEGSKA come from the germline V gene (reference sequence). CDR3 size: 13 residues. The CDR3 here is CSAPRDIDYEQYF. The CDR3 region has the DNA TGCAGTGCTCCCCGGGATATAGACTACGAGCAGTACTTC.

The J gene is TRBJ2-1, the V gene TRBV5-1, with 9 bases identical to TRBD2. CDR1 and CDR2 from the germline V gene are SGHRS and YFSETQ. This CDR3 region has 16 residues. The trim removed 0 bases at V and 6 bases at J, leaving 7 bases unmatched. For the CDR3, the DNA is TGCGCCAGCAGCTTGGTGTTGGGCGGGAGGGCCAATGAGCAGTTCTTC. Amino acid sequence: CASSLVLGGRANEQFF.

Remarks on this clonotype: One end of the junction is discordant with germline, which a read error may explain. CDR3 nucleotide sequence: TGTGCCAGCGCCAAAGACATTCAGTACTTC. It yields the protein CASAKDIQYF. The chain joins TRBV12-3 or TRBV12-4 to TRBJ2-4, with D unclear. The CDR3 consists of 10 residues.

Concerning this clonotype: A read error may account for a junction end that differs from germline. The chain combines TRBV6-5 with TRBJ2-3; a possible D gene is TRBD2 (5 bases). The CDR3 loop spans 15 amino acids. CDR1 and CDR2 (germline): MNHEY, SVGAGI. The CDR3 bases are TGTGCCGGCAGTTACAAGGGAGATAGCACAGATACGCAGTATTTT. As protein: CAGSYKGDSTDTQYF.

By sample fraction, this clonotype is medium-sized. The chain carries TRBV5-1 and TRBJ2-2; no reliable D call. Trimming removed 0 bases from V and 2 bases from J, with 8 bases in between. CDR3 size: 15 residues. Germline values: CDR1 SGHRS, CDR2 YFSETQ. The CDR3 nucleotides are TGCGCCAGCAGCTTGGACGCAGCCAACACCGGGGAGCTGTTTTTT. Amino acid sequence: CASSLDAANTGELFF.